A single sample is the source of the 23 T cell receptor beta chains below, sequenced in a study of prognosis after radiotherapy for stage I lung cancer. From genomic DNA, two-round multiplex PCR was used to amplify TCR beta CDR3. First-round PCR, the initial amplification, used primers specific to each TRBV and TRBJ gene. Each CDR3 protein gets one entry after TCRdb re-called the multiplex PCR reads with MiXCR. The table shows approximately 11,000 distinct CDR3 sequences, with 35% occurring only once. The material was PBMCs, obtained before or after stereotactic body radiation therapy (not recorded which). Receptors originate from a donor over 45 with non-small cell lung cancer.

V is TRBV2 and J is TRBJ1-5; 7 bases line up with TRBD1. The CDR3 spans 14 residues. The germline gives CDR1 SNHLY, CDR2 FYNNEI. Unmatched junction bases numbered 9, after V lost 7 bases and J lost 6 bases. The CDR3 nucleotides are TGTGCCAGCACTAGACAAGACAGGGCTCAGCCCCAGCATTTT. It encodes CASTRQDRAQPQHF.

Points on this clonotype: Given the absence of the conserved phenylalanine or tryptophan at the CDR3 end, a read error is likely. The chain couples TRBV6-5 to TRBJ2-7; D is unclear. Germline CDR1 MNHEY, CDR2 SVGAGI. Trimming stripped 2 bases from V and 5 bases from J, with 13 bases between. This CDR3 has 14 amino acids. For the CDR3, the DNA is TGTGCCAGCAGTTACAAGGTTGGTCCCCACGAGCAGTACTTA. Translating gives CASSYKVGPHEQYL.

Turning to this clonotype: With only one base between it and a far larger clone, this is likely a read error. The chain has TRBV6-2 or TRBV6-3 and TRBJ1-4, with D perhaps matching TRBD1 (6 bases). Looked up from germline, CDR1 is MNHEY and CDR2 is SVGEGT. The CDR3 spans 14 residues. The ends were cut back, 5 bases at V and 5 bases at J, with 12 bases in the middle. CDR3 residues: CASSERGWNEKLFF. CDR3 nucleotide sequence: TGTGCCAGCAGTGAAAGGGGGTGGAATGAAAAACTGTTTTTT.

This clonotype appeared many times. This chain connects TRBV28 to TRBJ2-3; 7 nucleotides align to TRBD2. CDR1 is MDHEN and CDR2 is SYDVKM in the germline V gene. The J segment lost 0 bases and the V segment lost 5 bases, leaving 5 bases of the junction unmatched. CDR3 size: 15 residues. The CDR3 sequence: CASSELAGSTDTQYF. The CDR3 DNA reads TGTGCCAGCAGTGAATTAGCGGGTAGCACAGATACGCAGTATTTT.

Ten or more counts support this clonotype. This rearrangement joins TRBV15 to TRBJ2-3; 8 bases map to TRBD2. With V trimmed by 1 base and J by 2 bases, 5 bases remained unmatched. Per germline, CDR1 LNHNV and CDR2 YYDKDF (reference sequence). The CDR3 runs to 16 residues. The CDR3 bases are TGTGCCACCAGCAGAGGAGGGCGGGGGGACACAGATACGCAGTATTTT. Translating it yields CATSRGGRGDTDTQYF.

This clonotype occurred many times. The chain employs TRBV11-3 and TRBJ2-1; TRBD1 aligns across 11 bases. With 3 bases clipped from V and 7 bases from J, the junction kept 5 bases outside the gene matches. This CDR3 has 15 amino acids. Germline V gene data show CDR1 as SGHNT and CDR2 as YENEEA. For the CDR3, the DNA is TGTGCCAGCAGCTTGCGGGGGACAGGGGGTAATGAGCAGTTCTTC. Encoded protein: CASSLRGTGGNEQFF.

Note on this clonotype: The likely explanation is a read error, given a far larger clone one base away. The V and J genes are TRBV6-5 and TRBJ2-5; D unresolved. This CDR3 has 10 residues. Germline V gives CDR1 MNHEY, CDR2 SVGAGI. With 4 bases removed from V and 8 bases from J, the gap between germline ends came to 5 bases. The CDR3 DNA reads TGTGCCAGCAGTTTTGACACCCAGTACTTC. It codes for CASSFDTQYF.

This clonotype was seen more than once but under ten times. This chain uses TRBV4-2 with TRBJ2-1; D ambiguous. Trimming removed 1 base at V and 0 bases at J, with 10 bases between. The CDR3 sequence is 16 residues long. Germline CDR1 reads LGHNA; CDR2 reads YNFKEQ. CDR3 residues: CASSQATASSYNEQFF. The CDR3 nucleotides are TGTGCCAGCAGCCAAGCGACGGCAAGCTCCTACAATGAGCAGTTCTTC.

The chain links TRBV2 to TRBJ2-3; the D is unclear. V was trimmed by 3 bases and J by 2 bases, leaving 6 bases between them. This CDR3 is built from 13 residues. In germline, CDR1 is SNHLY, CDR2 FYNNEI. This CDR3 is CASSDTATDTQYF. Here the CDR3 DNA reads TGTGCCAGCAGTGACACGGCCACAGATACGCAGTATTTT. Filled out from reference TRBV2 and TRBJ2-3, the complete variable domain reads EPEVTQTPSHQVTQMGQEVILRCVPISNHLYFYWYRQILGQKVEFLVSFYNNEISEKSEIFDDQFSVERPDGSNFTLKIRSTKLEDSAMYFCASSDTATDTQYFGPGTRLTVL.

The chain joins TRBV6-2 or TRBV6-3 to TRBJ1-1, with 7 bases matching TRBD1. Unmatched junction bases numbered 7, after V lost 8 bases and J lost 1 base. This CDR3 contains 14 residues. Germline-derived CDR1 and CDR2 are MNHEY and SVGEGT. The CDR3 reads CASLEQGRNTEAFF. CDR3 coding DNA: TGTGCCAGCCTAGAACAGGGGAGGAACACTGAAGCTTTCTTT.

This chain connects TRBV2 to TRBJ1-2; 7 bases are shared with TRBD1. CDR3 length: 13 residues. Germline V gene sequence: CDR1 SNHLY, CDR2 FYNNEI. With V trimmed by 3 bases and J by 4 bases, 2 bases remained unmatched. The CDR3 DNA reads TGTGCCAGCAGTGAGGACAGGTCCTATGGCTACACCTTC. It codes for CASSEDRSYGYTF.

The rearrangement links TRBV20-1 to TRBJ1-6; 8 bases are shared with TRBD1. Germline CDR1 and CDR2: DFQATT and SNEGSKA (reference sequence). The CDR3 length is 13 residues. V trimming: 6 bases; J trimming: 8 bases; junction bases outside the gene matches: 6. CDR3 sequence: CSAQGAWDSPLHF. The DNA for the CDR3 is TGCAGTGCCCAGGGGGCTTGGGATTCACCCCTCCACTTT.

V is TRBV6-2 or TRBV6-3 and J is TRBJ2-3; D is undetermined. V was cut by 2 bases and J by 2 bases, with 11 bases left in between. CDR1 and CDR2 from the germline V gene are MNHEY and SVGEGT. CDR3 size: 15 residues. In nucleotides, the CDR3 is TGTGCCAGCAGTTACGCTGGCCTAGACACAGATACGCAGTATTTT. Translated: CASSYAGLDTDTQYF.

This clonotype came up once. The rearrangement joins TRBV24-1 to TRBJ2-1; D could derive from TRBD1 or TRBD2 (5 bases each). Germline values: CDR1 KGHDR, CDR2 SFDVKD. There are 12 residues in the CDR3. V dropped 7 bases and J dropped 9 bases, with 12 bases sitting between them. DNA of the CDR3: TGTGCCACCAGCGAGACGGGGCGTGAGCAGTTCTTC. Translated, it gives CATSETGREQFF.

This clonotype was counted ten times or more. This may be a read error, as it is one base from a much larger clone. This sequence joins TRBV20-1 and TRBJ2-1, with 10 positions matching TRBD2. With V trimmed by 4 bases and J by 2 bases, 8 bases remained unmatched. The length of the CDR3 is 16 residues. CDR1 is DFQATT, CDR2 SNEGSKA, per germline (reference sequence). Written as DNA, the CDR3 is TGCAGTGCTATATGGACTAGCGGACCCCCCTACAATGAGCAGTTCTTC. It translates to CSAIWTSGPPYNEQFF.

A remark on this clonotype: It is likely a read error: a sequence one base away is far more abundant. V usage is TRBV6-9 and J usage is TRBJ2-5; 7 positions agree with TRBD1. This CDR3 region has 13 residues. The germline V gene encodes CDR1 MNHGY and CDR2 SVAAGI. The CDR3 nucleotides read TGTGCCAGCAGGGACAGGACAGTAGAGAACCAGTACTTC. Its translation: CASRDRTVENQYF.

This clonotype was recorded only once. V gene TRBV20-1 combines with J gene TRBJ2-7; D tentatively reads TRBD1 or TRBD2 (5 bases each). V lost 3 bases and J 7 bases, leaving 16 bases between the germline ends. This CDR3 is built from 13 residues. In germline, CDR1 is DFQATT, CDR2 SNEGSKA (reference sequence). The DNA of the CDR3 is TGCAGTGCTAGTCTCCCAGGGACGGGGGAGCAGTACTTC. Its translation: CSASLPGTGEQYF.

The rearrangement links TRBV6-1 to TRBJ2-7; no reliable D call. Trimming stripped 8 bases from V and 4 bases from J, with 12 bases between. This CDR3 contains 12 residues. Germline V CDR1 and CDR2: MNHNS, SASEGT. CDR3 nucleotide sequence: TGTGCCAGCTGGGAATCCCCATACGAGCAGTACTTC. The encoded protein is CASWESPYEQYF.

This clonotype was counted at least ten times. The rearrangement uses TRBV7-9 and TRBJ2-7; 7 bases fit TRBD1. From germline, CDR1 is SEHNR and CDR2 FQNEAQ (reference sequence). The CDR3 totals 14 residues. V shed 5 bases, J shed 6 bases, and the junction held 10 bases outside the gene matches. The CDR3 here is CASSPRGLASEQYF. The CDR3 coding sequence is TGTGCCAGCAGCCCTAGGGGGCTAGCCTCCGAGCAGTACTTC.

This clonotype was seen repeatedly, ten times or more. The rearrangement joins TRBV9 to TRBJ1-2; no reliable D call. Trimming pared 1 base from V and 6 bases from J, leaving 13 bases between. The CDR3 is 14 amino acids. Germline CDR1 and CDR2: SGDLS and YYNGEE. In DNA form, the CDR3 reads TGTGCCAGCAGCGTAAGGGCACCTCGGGATGGCTACACCTTC. It codes for CASSVRAPRDGYTF. The full variable domain, completed using reference TRBV9 and TRBJ1-2, is DSGVTQTPKHLITATGQRVTLRCSPRSGDLSVYWYQQSLDQGLQFLIQYYNGEERAKGNILERFSAQQFPDLHSELNLSSLELGDSALYFCASSVRAPRDGYTFGSGTRLTVV.

The J gene is TRBJ2-7, the V gene TRBV18; tentatively, D is TRBD1 (6 bases). Between the trimmed V and J ends, which lost 5 bases and 4 bases, there was a span of 9 bases. This CDR3 contains 12 residues. The germline gives CDR1 KGHSH, CDR2 LQKENI. Here the CDR3 DNA reads TGTGCCAGCTCAACAGGGTCGTACGAGCAGTACTTC. It is translated as CASSTGSYEQYF.

The chain is built from TRBV28 and TRBJ1-5, with unresolved D. The germline CDR1 and CDR2 sequences are MDHEN and SYDVKM. The CDR3 loop spans 16 amino acids. V lost 3 bases and J lost 4, with 16 bases in between. CDR3 loop: CASSLGRGLANQPQHF. Written as DNA, the CDR3 is TGTGCCAGCAGTTTGGGCCGGGGTCTGGCAAATCAGCCCCAGCATTTT.

The V and J genes are TRBV6-1 and TRBJ2-5, with 8 positions matching TRBD2. The germline CDR1 and CDR2 sequences are MNHNS and SASEGT. With 9 bases clipped from V and 2 bases from J, the junction kept 14 bases outside the gene matches. This CDR3 has 16 amino acids. In DNA, the CDR3 is TGTGCCAGAAGTCCCCGACCACGGGGGGGGCAAGAGACCCAGTACTTC. It encodes CARSPRPRGGQETQYF.